This T cell receptor (beta chain) was recovered during a study of blood T cell repertoires in COVID-19. About the research overall: There were acute and convalescent COVID-19 samples, and they came from the United States, Italy and Spain.

Those enrolled in Seattle joined during active infection and were followed longitudinally afterward. Original processing methods: It was from reference gene primer amplification that nucleated cell counts were estimated. The assay was immunoSEQ multiplex PCR, and TCRdb's table has in-frame clones only and misses some. V and J calls and clone size are as listed in that table; D and trimming were resolved from the DNA. The data show about 220,000 clones, around 83% seen once. This clone was seen once. The germline gives CDR1 DFQATT, CDR2 SNEGSKA (reference sequence). Trimming removed 4 bases from V and 0 bases from J, with 10 bases in between. This CDR3 is 13 amino acids long.

The TCR was taken from a woman in her 70s with COVID-19, enrolled during active disease. The chain joins TRBV20-1 to TRBJ2-7, with no clear D. The source material was peripheral blood. Here the CDR3 reads CSANELTSYEQYF. The CDR3, as DNA: TGCAGTGCTAATGAACTTACCTCCTACGAGCAGTACTTC.